This T cell receptor (beta chain) came from a study of T cells in Graves' hyperthyroidism and ophthalmopathy. This clonotype was detected ten times or more. CDR1 and CDR2 (germline): SGHVS, FNYEAQ. The CDR3 totals 14 residues. The trim removed 5 bases at V and 7 bases at J, leaving 5 bases unmatched. The investigators amplified TCR beta CDR3 regions from RNA transcripts. An initial round of RT-PCR targeting the TCR CDR3 relied on the HTBI primer set. A single record per CDR3 protein comes from TCRdb applying MiXCR to the multiplex PCR reads. The sample yields roughly 700,000 distinct CDR3 sequences, around a sixth seen once.

V usage is TRBV7-6 and J usage is TRBJ2-2; 9 bases match TRBD1. Sequenced: blood. The sequence was obtained from a man aged 50 or older with Graves' hyperthyroidism. The CDR3 is CASSRTGANGELFF. Written as DNA, the CDR3 is TGTGCCAGCAGCAGGACAGGGGCGAACGGGGAGCTGTTTTTT.